There are many counts of the clone carrying this T cell receptor (beta chain). A single record per CDR3 protein comes from TCRdb applying MiXCR to the RT-PCR reads. The repertoire holds about 960,000 distinct CDR3 sequences, with approximately 19% as singletons. This entry is derived from a study of patients and donors after allogeneic stem cell transplantation. J gave up 3 bases and V 2 bases, and 0 bases lay outside the gene matches. The CDR3 spans 13 residues. Germline V gene sequence: CDR1 KGHSH, CDR2 LQKENI. Specimen: blood, either unsorted or a sorted T cell fraction (not recorded which). This chain links TRBV18 with TRBJ1-2, with 7 bases aligning to TRBD1. The clonotype originates from a human donor who was either an allogeneic HSCT recipient or a stem cell or donor lymphocyte infusion donor (not recorded which). It is not recorded whose cells these are; they may come from a transplant donor. DNA for the CDR3: TGTGCCAGCTCACCAGGACAGGACTATGGCTACACCTTC. Translation: CASSPGQDYGYTF. Looking up the rest from reference TRBV18 and TRBJ1-2 gives the full variable domain: NAGVMQNPRHLVRRRGQEARLRCSPMKGHSHVYWYRQLPEEGLKFMVYLQKENIIDESGMPKERFSAEFPKEGPSILRIQQVVRGDSAAYFCASSPGQDYGYTFGSGTRLTVV.